This T cell receptor (beta chain) originates from a study of blood T cell repertoires in COVID-19. Study-wide context: COVID-19 samples collected from the United States, Italy and Spain covered acute and convalescent phases.

This CDR3 has 13 amino acids. Trimming shortened V by 4 bases and J by 3 bases, and 9 bases separated the two germline ends. CDR1 and CDR2 (germline): MNHEY, SVGEGT. The authors' processing: For nucleated cells, counts were estimated from reference gene primer amplification. Profiling relied on immunoSEQ multiplex PCR, and the TCRdb table lists in-frame clones only, not all of them. The DNA was the basis for D and trimming; V, J and clone size are from that table. The table has 270,000 or so clones, approximately 88% seen once; the top ten hold 0.94%. Sequenced material: peripheral blood. The sequence came from a woman in her thirties or forties who had recovered from COVID-19. This chain joins TRBV6-2 or TRBV6-3 and TRBJ1-1; D might be TRBD1 (6 bases). DNA for the CDR3: TGTGCCAGCAGTTTGCAGGGGTACACTGAAGCTTTCTTT. Amino acid sequence: CASSLQGYTEAFF.